This TCR beta chain was obtained from a study of T cell responses to AZD1222 COVID-19 vaccine. V dropped 2 bases and J dropped 3 bases, with 19 bases sitting between them. There are 17 residues in the CDR3. Germline V CDR1 and CDR2: SGHVS, FNYEAQ. In regard to this clone: Its cognate antigen is unknown.

Whole-study findings and limits: Baseline seropositivity characterized only six AZD1222 recipients. The study reported that nearly half of spike-specific TCRs target unmutated variant regions.

Produced via immunoSEQ multiplex PCR; TCRdb's table is partial and in-frame only. The sample holds approximately 150,000 clones, approximately 95% seen once. This chain uses TRBV7-6 with TRBJ1-1; unclear D gene. Sequenced here: peripheral blood, sampled on day 0 of MenACWY control vaccination. The origin of this receptor is an adult in good health. CDR3 residues: CASSLLMGIRRDTEAFF. CDR3 nucleotides: TGTGCCAGCAGCTTATTGATGGGGATTCGTCGGGACACTGAAGCTTTCTTT.